The source of this T cell receptor beta chain is a study of blood T cell repertoires in COVID-19. Per germline, CDR1 KGHDR and CDR2 SFDVKD. This CDR3 region has 14 residues. The trim removed 6 bases at V and 3 bases at J, leaving 4 bases unmatched. Using immunoSEQ multiplex PCR, the repertoire was profiled, and TCRdb retains in-frame clones only, with some absent. This table has 350,000 to 400,000 clones, approximately 88% appearing once. The V gene is TRBV24-1, the J gene TRBJ2-3, with 8 bases matching TRBD2. The sample comprised PBMCs or T cells enriched from blood (not recorded which). This receptor was identified in a woman aged 25 to 39 with acute COVID-19. The chain's CDR3 is CATSNPGGTDTQYF. The DNA for the CDR3 is TGTGCCACCAGTAATCCGGGGGGGACAGATACGCAGTATTTT.